These T cell receptor beta chains were read from a single sample in a study of blood T cell repertoires in COVID-19. Produced via immunoSEQ multiplex PCR; TCRdb's table is partial and in-frame only. The sample lists more than 110,000 clones, 86% occurring once. The specimen was PBMCs or T cells enriched from blood (not recorded which). These receptor sequences come from a man between 50 and 59 years old who had recovered from COVID-19. CDR3s include the opening cysteine and the closing phenylalanine or tryptophan. D genes are given only for firm matches. The size field is filled for only some rows; it gives once, few, many or a size class.

v_call	clone_size	j_call	d_call	cdr3_aa	cdr3_nt
TRBV7-2	-	TRBJ2-4	-	CASSPNVAKNIQYF	TGTGCCAGCAGCCCTAACGTAGCCAAAAACATTCAGTACTTC
TRBV2	-	TRBJ2-2	TRBD1	CASSADRGGTGELFF	TGTGCCAGCAGTGCAGACAGGGGGGGAACCGGGGAGCTGTTTTTT
TRBV6-1	-	TRBJ1-5	-	CASSDPPQGQPQHF	TGTGCCAGCAGTGACCCCCCGCAGGGTCAGCCCCAGCATTTT
TRBV4-3	-	TRBJ1-1	-	CASSQESGYEAFF	TGCGCCAGCAGCCAAGAGTCAGGGTATGAAGCTTTCTTT
TRBV5-1	-	TRBJ2-7	TRBD2	CASSAVAGAIEQYF	TGCGCCAGCAGCGCCGTCGCGGGAGCTATCGAGCAGTACTTC
TRBV6-4	-	TRBJ1-1	-	CASSDGTGRNTEAFF	TGTGCCAGCAGTGACGGAACAGGTCGGAACACTGAAGCTTTCTTT
TRBV28	once	TRBJ2-5	-	CASSFTGHVETQYF	TGTGCCAGCAGTTTTACTGGGCACGTGGAGACCCAGTACTTC
TRBV19	few	TRBJ1-4	TRBD1	CASSRYRGPNEKLFF	TGTGCCAGTAGTCGATACAGGGGACCTAATGAAAAACTGTTTTTT
TRBV4-2	-	TRBJ1-3	-	CASGPMQGTGNTIYF	TGTGCCAGCGGCCCGATGCAGGGAACCGGAAACACCATATATTTT
TRBV7-6	-	TRBJ1-4	TRBD1	CASTLGGTGGEKLFF	TGTGCCAGTACGCTGGGGGGGACAGGGGGAGAAAAACTGTTTTTT
TRBV7-9	-	TRBJ1-2	-	CASSSGQEANYGYTF	TGTGCCAGCAGTTCCGGACAAGAAGCTAACTATGGCTACACCTTC
TRBV10-1	-	TRBJ1-5	TRBD1	CASTPDRDQPQHF	TGCGCCAGCACCCCCGACAGGGACCAGCCCCAGCATTTT
TRBV9	-	TRBJ2-1	-	CASSVALASSYNEQFF	TGTGCCAGCAGCGTAGCGTTGGCTAGCTCCTACAATGAGCAGTTCTTC
TRBV7-2	-	TRBJ2-2	TRBD2	CASSFTPGLKTGELFF	TGTGCCAGCAGCTTTACACCGGGACTAAAAACCGGGGAGCTGTTTTTT
TRBV29-1	-	TRBJ1-3	TRBD1	CSVGSNRGTGNTIYF	TGCAGCGTTGGTTCAAACAGGGGGACTGGAAACACCATATATTTT
TRBV6-6	-	TRBJ1-1	-	CASSLVMNTEAFF	TGTGCCAGCAGTTTAGTAATGAACACTGAAGCTTTCTTT
TRBV24-1	-	TRBJ2-3	-	CATSDFVDYTQYF	TGTGCCACCAGTGATTTCGTGGACTATACGCAGTATTTT
TRBV18	-	TRBJ1-1	-	CASSRSQAQNTEAFF	TGTGCCAGCTCACGCTCACAGGCCCAGAACACTGAAGCTTTCTTT
TRBV28	-	TRBJ2-1	-	CASTRLATYNEQFF	TGTGCCAGCACGCGCCTCGCTACCTACAATGAGCAGTTCTTC
TRBV7-9	once	TRBJ1-2	-	CASSLTVANYGYTF	TGTGCCAGCAGCTTAACGGTAGCTAACTATGGCTACACCTTC
TRBV15	-	TRBJ2-4	TRBD1	CATSREGQGAKNIQYF	TGTGCCACCAGCAGAGAGGGACAGGGGGCCAAAAACATTCAGTACTTC
TRBV9	-	TRBJ1-6	-	CASSGRGVGVNSPLHF	TGTGCCAGCAGCGGTCGGGGGGTGGGTGTCAATTCACCCCTCCACTTT
TRBV7-9	-	TRBJ1-1	-	CASLGATEAFF	TGTGCCAGCTTAGGGGCCACTGAAGCTTTCTTT
TRBV9	-	TRBJ2-2	TRBD1	CASSVAGDRAGELFF	TGTGCCAGCAGCGTAGCCGGGGACAGGGCCGGGGAGCTGTTTTTT
TRBV5-1	few	TRBJ1-4	TRBD1	CASSSGGAVEKLFF	TGCGCCAGCAGTTCAGGGGGCGCCGTTGAAAAACTGTTTTTT
TRBV7-9	-	TRBJ2-7	TRBD2	CASSLASTSGKEQYF	TGTGCCAGCAGCTTAGCGTCGACTAGCGGGAAAGAGCAGTACTTC
TRBV9	-	TRBJ1-5	-	CASGVGGLDNQPQHF	TGTGCCAGCGGCGTCGGGGGGTTAGACAATCAGCCCCAGCATTTT
TRBV28	few	TRBJ2-7	-	CASSPGTSVVVYEQYF	TGTGCCAGCAGCCCCGGGACATCCGTTGTCGTTTACGAGCAGTACTTC
TRBV6-5	-	TRBJ1-6	-	CASSYGQNYNSPLHF	TGTGCCAGCAGTTATGGACAGAACTATAATTCACCCCTCCACTTT